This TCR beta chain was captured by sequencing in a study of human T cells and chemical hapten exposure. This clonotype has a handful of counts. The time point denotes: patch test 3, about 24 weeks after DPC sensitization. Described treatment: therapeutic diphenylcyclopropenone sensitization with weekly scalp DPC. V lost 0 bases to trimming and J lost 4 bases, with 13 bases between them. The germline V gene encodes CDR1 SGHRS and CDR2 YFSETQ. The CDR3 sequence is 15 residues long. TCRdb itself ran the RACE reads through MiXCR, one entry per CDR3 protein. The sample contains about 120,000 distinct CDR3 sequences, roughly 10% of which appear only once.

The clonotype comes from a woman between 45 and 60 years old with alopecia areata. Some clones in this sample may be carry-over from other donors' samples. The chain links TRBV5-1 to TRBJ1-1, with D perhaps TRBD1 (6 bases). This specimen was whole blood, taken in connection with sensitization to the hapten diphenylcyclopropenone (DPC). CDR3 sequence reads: CASSLAGAEGTEAFF. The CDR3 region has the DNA TGCGCCAGCAGCTTGGCGGGGGCGGAGGGCACTGAAGCTTTCTTT.